This T cell receptor (beta chain) was sequenced for a study of blood T cell repertoires in COVID-19. Germline assignment: CDR1 SGHRS and CDR2 YFSETQ. V lost 0 bases, J lost 1 base, and 16 bases lay in between. This CDR3 comprises 17 residues. Sequencing was performed with immunoSEQ multiplex PCR; in TCRdb, only in-frame clones are kept and a portion is missing. This repertoire shows some 93,000 clones, 79% found once; its top ten account for 20% to 25%. What was sequenced was peripheral blood. This clonotype was sampled from a human donor in a cohort sampled during active COVID-19. V gene TRBV5-1 combines with J gene TRBJ1-1; possibly TRBD1 for D (6 bases). Here the CDR3 DNA reads TGCGCCAGCAGCTTGGGAGGGGGTATCAGTACGAACACTGAAGCTTTCTTT. This sequence encodes CASSLGGGISTNTEAFF.